The 4 T cell receptor beta chains in this list originate from one sample, sequenced in a study of technical replicates of blood from a few donors. TCRdb keeps only in-frame clones here, not all; method: immunoSEQ multiplex PCR. The sample includes 50,000 to 65,000 clones, more than 85% seen only once; the top ten take around 4%. Material: PBMCs. Receptors were obtained from a human donor in good health. Some clones in this sample may be carry-over from other donors' samples.

The rearrangement uses TRBV4-1 and TRBJ2-7; TRBD2 agrees at 14 bases. The V segment lost 0 bases and the J segment 7 bases; nucleotides outside the gene matches: 11. CDR1 and CDR2 from the germline V gene are MGHRA and YSYEKL. The CDR3 is 18 residues long. CDR3 sequence: CASSQDVTSGRARGEQYF. Here the CDR3 DNA reads TGCGCCAGCAGCCAAGACGTGACTAGCGGGAGGGCCAGAGGGGAGCAGTACTTC.

The CDR3 coding sequence is TGTGCCAGCAGCTTAGGGGCGGGACTAGCAGGGTACTTC. It yields the protein CASSLGAGLAGYF. The V and J genes are TRBV7-9 and TRBJ2-7, with 9 bases lining up with TRBD2. Germline CDR1 and CDR2: SEHNR and FQNEAQ (reference sequence). V dropped 1 base and J dropped 12; count of bases not matched to a gene: 7. The CDR3 loop spans 13 amino acids.

The chain joins TRBV28 to TRBJ1-1; 7 nucleotides agree with TRBD1. The CDR3 consists of 15 residues. J lost 1 base, V lost 2 bases, and 4 bases had no gene match. Per germline, CDR1 MDHEN and CDR2 SYDVKM. The CDR3, as DNA: TGTGCCAGCAGTTTAGAGGGGGCGGGGAACACTGAAGCTTTCTTT. Translation: CASSLEGAGNTEAFF.

This chain links TRBV9 with TRBJ2-5, with 7 bases lining up with TRBD2. The germline V gene has CDR1 SGDLS and CDR2 YYNGEE. The CDR3 runs 14 residues. V lost 3 bases to trimming and J lost 5 bases; unmatched junction nucleotides: 7. CDR3 region: CASSGKTSHETQYF. DNA for the CDR3: TGTGCCAGCAGCGGGAAGACTAGCCATGAGACCCAGTACTTC.